What follows describes a single T cell receptor (beta chain). The target antigen is unknown. The sample comes from a study of beta chain features in type 1 diabetes. About the study: Healthy donors and patients showed comparable age, gender and cell yields.

The germline CDR1 and CDR2 sequences are SGDLS and YYNGEE. After removal of 3 bases from V and 4 bases from J, the junction contained 4 bases not matched to a gene. The CDR3 length is 15 residues. Study-wide findings and caveats: Type 1 diabetes patients had moderately but significantly shorter TCRB CDR3s in all four CD4+ subsets. Individuals with type 1 diabetes displayed fewer insertions and more deletions at VDJ junctions. Shorter templates might be favored by PCR, and equally so in patients and in controls.

Of the isolated RNA, all was reverse transcribed, and so the sequenced material was expressed TCRB transcripts. Clones were read by immunoSEQ multiplex PCR, and TCRdb kept only the in-frame ones, dropping some. The table includes 200,000 to 250,000 clones, approximately 15% detected once. This TCR derives from a man aged 30-40 years with type 1 diabetes. The sample was naive CD4+ T cells from blood. This sequence joins TRBV9 and TRBJ2-1, with TRBD2 matching over 10 bases. The CDR3 is CASSGTSGRYNEQFF. In DNA, the CDR3 is TGTGCCAGCAGCGGGACTAGCGGTCGTTACAATGAGCAGTTCTTC.